This T cell receptor (beta chain) was retrieved from a study of cytomegalovirus exposure and HLA in healthy donors. Study background: The approximately 110 validation repertoires were reported in a later analysis to have been generated on the same platform as the roughly 720 first-cohort repertoires.

In the case of this clone: The antigen is not known.

Study findings and constraints: Most TCR sequences were seen very rarely across donors, but some public TCRs occurred in many.

Trimming cost V 1 base and J 5 bases; bases outside gene matches: 2. CDR1 and CDR2 (germline): SGHNT, YYREEE (reference sequence). The CDR3 is 14 amino acids. Libraries were prepared by immunoSEQ multiplex PCR; TCRdb keeps only in-frame clonotypes and omits some of them. The sample lists approximately 200,000 clones, around nine tenths seen once, with roughly 2.8% in the top ten. Material for sequencing was PBMCs. The sequence derives from a woman younger than 30 in good health and CMV-seronegative. V is TRBV5-4 and J is TRBJ2-1, with 8 bases lining up with TRBD2. CDR3 nucleotides: TGTGCCAGCAGCTTGACTAGCGGAGACAATGAGCAGTTCTTC. Protein sequence: CASSLTSGDNEQFF. The full variable domain, its missing parts supplied by reference TRBV5-4 and TRBJ2-1, is ETGVTQSPTHLIKTRGQQVTLRCSSQSGHNTVSWYQQALGQGPQFIFQYYREEENGRGNFPPRFSGLQFPNYSSELNVNALELDDSALYLCASSLTSGDNEQFFGPGTRLTVL.